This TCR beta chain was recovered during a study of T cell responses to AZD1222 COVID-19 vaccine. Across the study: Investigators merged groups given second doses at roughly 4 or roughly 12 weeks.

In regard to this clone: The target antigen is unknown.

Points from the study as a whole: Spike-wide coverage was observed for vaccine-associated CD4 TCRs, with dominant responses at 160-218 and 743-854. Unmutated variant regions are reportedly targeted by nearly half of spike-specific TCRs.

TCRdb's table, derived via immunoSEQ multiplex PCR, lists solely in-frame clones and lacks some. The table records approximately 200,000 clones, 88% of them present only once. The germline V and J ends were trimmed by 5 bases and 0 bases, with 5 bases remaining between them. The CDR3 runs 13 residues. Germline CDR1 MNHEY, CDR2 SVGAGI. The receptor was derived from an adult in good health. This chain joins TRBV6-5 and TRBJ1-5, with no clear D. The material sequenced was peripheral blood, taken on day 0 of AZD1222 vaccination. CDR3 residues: CASSRLSNQPQHF. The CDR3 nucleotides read TGTGCCAGCAGTCGTCTTAGCAATCAGCCCCAGCATTTT.